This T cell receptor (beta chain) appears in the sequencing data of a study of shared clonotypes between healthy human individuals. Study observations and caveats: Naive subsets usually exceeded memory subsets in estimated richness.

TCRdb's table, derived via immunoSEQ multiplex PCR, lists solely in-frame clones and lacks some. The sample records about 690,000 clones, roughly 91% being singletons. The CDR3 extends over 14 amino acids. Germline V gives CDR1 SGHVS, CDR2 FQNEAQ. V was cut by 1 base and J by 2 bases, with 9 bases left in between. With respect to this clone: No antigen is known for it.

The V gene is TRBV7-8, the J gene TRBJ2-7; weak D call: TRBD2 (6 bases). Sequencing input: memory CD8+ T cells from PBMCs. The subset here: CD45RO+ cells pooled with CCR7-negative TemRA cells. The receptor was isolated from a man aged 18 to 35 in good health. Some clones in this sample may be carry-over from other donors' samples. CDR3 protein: CASSLDAGTYEQYF. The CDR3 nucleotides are TGTGCCAGCAGCTTAGATGCGGGGACCTACGAGCAGTACTTC. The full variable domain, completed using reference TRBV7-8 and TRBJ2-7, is GAGVSQSPRYKVAKRGQDVALRCDPISGHVSLFWYQQALGQGPEFLTYFQNEAQLDKSGLPSDRFFAERPEGSVSTLKIQRTQQEDSAVYLCASSLDAGTYEQYFGPGTRLTVT.